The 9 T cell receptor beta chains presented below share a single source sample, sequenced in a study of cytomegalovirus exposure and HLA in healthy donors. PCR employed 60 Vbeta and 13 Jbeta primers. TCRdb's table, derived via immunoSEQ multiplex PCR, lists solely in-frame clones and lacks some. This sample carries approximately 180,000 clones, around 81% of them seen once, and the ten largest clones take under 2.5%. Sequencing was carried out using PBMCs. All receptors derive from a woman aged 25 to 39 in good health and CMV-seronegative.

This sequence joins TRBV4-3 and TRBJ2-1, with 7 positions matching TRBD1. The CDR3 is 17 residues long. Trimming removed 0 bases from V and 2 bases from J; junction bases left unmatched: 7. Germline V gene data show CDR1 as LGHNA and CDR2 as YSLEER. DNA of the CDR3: TGCGCCAGCAGCCAAGACCCTCCTGACAGGGCCTACAATGAGCAGTTCTTC. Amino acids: CASSQDPPDRAYNEQFF.

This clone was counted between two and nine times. The CDR3 coding sequence is TGTGCCAGCACAACCTCAGGGGCATATCAGCCCCAGCATTTT. It yields the protein CASTTSGAYQPQHF. The rearrangement uses TRBV6-6 and TRBJ1-5; D might be TRBD1 (6 bases). CDR3 length equals 14 residues. Trimming pared 7 bases from V and 5 bases from J, leaving 15 bases between. Germline V gene data show CDR1 as MNHNY and CDR2 as SVGAGI (reference sequence).

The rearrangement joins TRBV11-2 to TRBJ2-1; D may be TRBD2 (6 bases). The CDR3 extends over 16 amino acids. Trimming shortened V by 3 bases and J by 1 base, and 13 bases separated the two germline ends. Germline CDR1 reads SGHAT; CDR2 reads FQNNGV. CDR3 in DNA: TGTGCCAGCAGCTTTGAATCGGGGGTTTCCTACAATGAGCAGTTCTTC. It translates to CASSFESGVSYNEQFF.

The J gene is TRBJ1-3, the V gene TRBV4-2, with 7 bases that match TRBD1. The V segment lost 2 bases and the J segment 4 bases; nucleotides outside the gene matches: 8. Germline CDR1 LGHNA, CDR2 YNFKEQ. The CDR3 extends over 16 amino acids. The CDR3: CASSQNRGLSGNTIYF. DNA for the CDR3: TGTGCCAGCAGCCAAAACAGGGGACTCTCCGGAAACACCATATATTTT.

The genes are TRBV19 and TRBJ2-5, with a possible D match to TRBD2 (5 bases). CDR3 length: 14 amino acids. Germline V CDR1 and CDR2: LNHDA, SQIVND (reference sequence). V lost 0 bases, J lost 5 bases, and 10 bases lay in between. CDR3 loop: CASSIDSREETQYF. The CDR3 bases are TGTGCCAGTAGTATAGATAGTAGGGAGGAGACCCAGTACTTC.

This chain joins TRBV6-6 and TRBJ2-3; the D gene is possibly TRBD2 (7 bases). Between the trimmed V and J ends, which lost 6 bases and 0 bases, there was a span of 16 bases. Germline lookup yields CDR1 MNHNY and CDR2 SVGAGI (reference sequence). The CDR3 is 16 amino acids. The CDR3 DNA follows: TGTGCCAGCAGCCCGTGGGGGGGGCCAAGCACAGATACGCAGTATTTT. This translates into CASSPWGGPSTDTQYF.

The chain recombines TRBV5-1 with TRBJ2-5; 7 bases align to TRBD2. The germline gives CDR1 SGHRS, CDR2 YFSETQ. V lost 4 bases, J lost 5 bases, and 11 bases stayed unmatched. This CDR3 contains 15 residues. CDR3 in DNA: TGCGCCAGCAGCGGGGGACTAATGGAGGGGGAGACCCAGTACTTC. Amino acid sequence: CASSGGLMEGETQYF.

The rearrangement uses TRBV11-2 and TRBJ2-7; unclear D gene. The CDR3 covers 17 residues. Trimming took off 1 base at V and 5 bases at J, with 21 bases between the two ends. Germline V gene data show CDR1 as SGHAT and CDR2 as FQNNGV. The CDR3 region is CASSLGLIPAGSNEQYF. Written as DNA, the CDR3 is TGTGCCAGCAGCTTAGGGCTGATCCCTGCAGGATCCAACGAGCAGTACTTC.

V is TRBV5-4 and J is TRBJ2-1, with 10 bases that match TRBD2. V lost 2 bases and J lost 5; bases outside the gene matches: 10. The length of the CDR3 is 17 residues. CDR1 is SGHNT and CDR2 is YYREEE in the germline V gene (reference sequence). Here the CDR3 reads CASSFGEERGGNNEQFF. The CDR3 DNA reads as TGTGCCAGCAGCTTTGGAGAGGAGCGGGGGGGCAACAATGAGCAGTTCTTC.